This T cell receptor (beta chain) was obtained from a study of T cells after yellow fever vaccination. TCRdb reprocessed the 5' RACE reads with MiXCR, giving one entry per CDR3 protein. The sample has 500,000 to 550,000 distinct CDR3 sequences, just over 20% seen once. CDR3 size: 13 residues. Germline V gene lookup returns CDR1 SGHNT and CDR2 YYREEE (reference sequence). The V end lost 4 bases, the J end lost 1 base, and 9 bases lay between the germline ends. The TCR comes from a man younger than 30 who received the YFV17D yellow fever vaccine. V is TRBV5-4 and J is TRBJ2-7; possibly TRBD1 for D (5 bases). Sequencing was performed on PBMCs, taken approximately 22 days after the first yellow fever vaccination. CDR3: CASSEQESYEQYF. The CDR3 DNA sequence: TGTGCCAGCAGCGAACAGGAGTCCTACGAGCAGTACTTC.